Sequencing of this T cell receptor beta chain was carried out in a study of a mutant IDH1 vaccine in newly diagnosed glioma. On the study more broadly: Vaccination followed radiotherapy alone by 4-6 weeks, or accompanied temozolomide cycles. Treated patients, averaging approximately 40 years, were around 62% male and around 38% female.

Libraries were prepared by immunoSEQ multiplex PCR; TCRdb keeps only in-frame clonotypes and omits some of them. Seen here are about 26,000 clones, approximately 80% observed once, and the top ten hold around 7.2%. Study-level points and caveats: Pseudoprogression looked unconnected to shifts in top peripheral T cell clonotypes.

Documented time point: week 5, during vaccination. Each dose of the vaccine consisted of 300 ug of mutant IDH1 20-mer peptide, with topical imiquimod. New astrocytomas of WHO grade 3 or 4 that were IDH1-mutant and ATRX-lost were found in the donors. About this clone itself: Its antigen remains unknown.

The V and J ends lost 4 bases and 8 bases, in that order; junction bases with no gene match: 4. The CDR3 spans 12 residues. CDR1 SQVTM and CDR2 ANQGSEA come from the germline V gene. The rearrangement links TRBV29-1 to TRBJ1-2; 10 bases line up with TRBD1. This sequence originates from a man aged 40-49 years with glioma. Some clones in this sample may be carry-over from other donors' samples. Sequencing used PBMCs, obtained from a glioma patient whose treatment included an IDH1 peptide vaccine. Here the CDR3 DNA reads TGCAGCGTTGGACAGGGGGCGGGGGGCTACACCTTC. It codes for CSVGQGAGGYTF.